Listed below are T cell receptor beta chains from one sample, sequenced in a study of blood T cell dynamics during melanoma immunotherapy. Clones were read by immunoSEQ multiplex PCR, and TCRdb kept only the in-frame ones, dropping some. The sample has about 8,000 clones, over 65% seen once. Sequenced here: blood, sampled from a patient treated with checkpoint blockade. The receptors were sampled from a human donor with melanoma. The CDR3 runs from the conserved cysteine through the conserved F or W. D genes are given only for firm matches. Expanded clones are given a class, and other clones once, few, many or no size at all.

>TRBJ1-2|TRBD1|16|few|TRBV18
TGTGCCAGCTCACCACCTCGACAGGGCCCTACCTATGGCTACACCTTC
CASSPPRQGPTYGYTF
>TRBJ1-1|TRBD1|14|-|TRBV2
TGTGCCAGCAGCCAACAGGGGGCTGCCACTGAAGCTTTCTTT
CASSQQGAATEAFF
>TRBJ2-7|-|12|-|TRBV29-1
TGCAGCGTTCGGACAGATCTGAACGAGCAGTACTTC
CSVRTDLNEQYF
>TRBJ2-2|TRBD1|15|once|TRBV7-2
TGTGCCAGCAGCCCCCCCGGGACAGCCCCCGGGGAGCTGTTTTTT
CASSPPGTAPGELFF
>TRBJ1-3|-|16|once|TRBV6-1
TGTGCCAGCAGTGACCCCGGGGGCTCCCTTCAGAACACCATATATTTT
CASSDPGGSLQNTIYF
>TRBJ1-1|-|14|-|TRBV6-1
TGTGCCAGCAGACCCGGGGCAGGGAACACTGAAGCTTTCTTT
CASRPGAGNTEAFF
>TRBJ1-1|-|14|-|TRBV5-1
TGCGCCAGCAGCATTTCGACGGTTAACACTGAAGCTTTCTTT
CASSISTVNTEAFF
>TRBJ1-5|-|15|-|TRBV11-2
TGTGCCAGCAGCTTAGACAGGCAGTGGAATCAGCCCCAGCATTTT
CASSLDRQWNQPQHF
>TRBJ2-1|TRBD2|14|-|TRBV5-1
TGCGCCAGCAGCGTGTCAGGGAGGGAGGATGAGCAGTTCTTC
CASSVSGREDEQFF
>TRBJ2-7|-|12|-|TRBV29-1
TGCAGCGTTGAGGGGAACGGGTACGAGCAGTACTTC
CSVEGNGYEQYF
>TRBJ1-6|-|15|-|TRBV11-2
TGTGCCAGCAGCTGGACGGTGGCCGCCAATTCACCCCTCCACTTT
CASSWTVAANSPLHF
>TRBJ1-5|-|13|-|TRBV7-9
TGTGCCAGCAGCTCCTCGGCAGATCAGCCCCAGCATTTT
CASSSSADQPQHF
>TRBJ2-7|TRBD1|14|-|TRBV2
TGTGCCAGCAGAGCGGGGACAGGGACCTACGAGCAGTACTTC
CASRAGTGTYEQYF
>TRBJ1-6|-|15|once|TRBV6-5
TGTGCCAGCAGCCGAACGAACACTAATAATTCACCCCTCCACTTT
CASSRTNTNNSPLHF
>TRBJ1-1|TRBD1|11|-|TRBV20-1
TGCAGTGGGCAGGGGGGGACTGAAGCTTTCTTT
CSGQGGTEAFF
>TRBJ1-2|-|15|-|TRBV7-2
TGTGCCAGCAGCTTAGGACCGGATACTAACTATGGCTACACCTTC
CASSLGPDTNYGYTF
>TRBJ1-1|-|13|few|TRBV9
TGTGCCAGCTCCCCACGCGGGAGGACTGAAGCTTTCTTT
CASSPRGRTEAFF
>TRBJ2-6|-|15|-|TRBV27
TGTGCCAGCAGAGGGGGGTACTCTGGGGCCAACGTCCTGACTTTC
CASRGGYSGANVLTF
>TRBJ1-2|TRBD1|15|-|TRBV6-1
TGTGCCAGCAGTGAAGCGGGGGACAGTATCTATGGCTACACCTTC
CASSEAGDSIYGYTF
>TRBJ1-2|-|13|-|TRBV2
TGTGCCAGCAACATCCAGTCTAACTATGGCTACACCTTC
CASNIQSNYGYTF
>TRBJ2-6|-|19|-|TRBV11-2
TGTGCCAGCAGCTCCTCCCTGGGGGGCCAAAGCTCTGGGGCCAACGTCCTGACTTTC
CASSSSLGGQSSGANVLTF
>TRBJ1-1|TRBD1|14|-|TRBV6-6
TGTGCCAGCAGTCTTACAGGGGGGAACACTGAAGCTTTCTTT
CASSLTGGNTEAFF
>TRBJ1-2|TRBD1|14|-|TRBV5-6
TGTGCCAGCAGCTGGGGACAGAGAAACTATGGCTACACCTTC
CASSWGQRNYGYTF
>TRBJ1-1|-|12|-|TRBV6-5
TGTGCCACCGGGAAGGGGAACACTGAAGCTTTCTTT
CATGKGNTEAFF
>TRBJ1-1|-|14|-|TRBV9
TGTGCCAGCAGCGTAGAGGCCTTCGACACTGAAGCTTTCTTT
CASSVEAFDTEAFF
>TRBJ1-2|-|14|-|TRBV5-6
TGTGCCAGCAGCTTGAACACCTTGGACTATGGCTACACCTTC
CASSLNTLDYGYTF
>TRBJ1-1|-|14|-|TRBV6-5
TGTGCCAGCAGTTACGCGGACACGAACACTGAAGCTTTCTTT
CASSYADTNTEAFF
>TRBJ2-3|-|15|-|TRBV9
TGTGCCAGCAGCGCTGGGGGGACTAGCACAGATACGCAGTATTTT
CASSAGGTSTDTQYF
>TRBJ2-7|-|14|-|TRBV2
TGTGCCAGCAGAAAACAGGGATCGAGCTGGAGGCAGTACTTC
CASRKQGSSWRQYF
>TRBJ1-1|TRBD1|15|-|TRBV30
TGTGCCTGGACGAAGCCCGGACAGGGGAGGACTGAAGCTTTCTTT
CAWTKPGQGRTEAFF
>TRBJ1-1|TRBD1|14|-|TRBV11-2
TGTGCCAGCAGCCCCCAGGGGGCACTCACTGAAGCTTTCTTT
CASSPQGALTEAFF
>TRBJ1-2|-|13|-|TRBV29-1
TGCAGCGTTAGCACTGATGGACACTATGGCTACACTTTC
CSVSTDGHYGYTF
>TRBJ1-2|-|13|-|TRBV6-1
TGTGCCAGCAGGGTCAGCATTAACTATGGCTACACCTTC
CASRVSINYGYTF
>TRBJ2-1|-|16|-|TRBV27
TGTGCCAGCAGAAAACAAAGCGGCCGTCCTACAAGTGAGCAGTTCTTC
CASRKQSGRPTSEQFF
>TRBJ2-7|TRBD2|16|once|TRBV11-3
TGTGCCAGCAGCTTGCTGACTAGCGGGCGACCCTACGAGCAGTACTTC
CASSLLTSGRPYEQYF
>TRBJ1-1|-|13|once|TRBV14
TGTGCCAGCGGCCGGGGTAGGGACACTGAAGCTTTCTTT
CASGRGRDTEAFF
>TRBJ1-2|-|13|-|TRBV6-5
TGTGCCAGCAGTTCCCGGAACAACTATGGCTACACCTTC
CASSSRNNYGYTF
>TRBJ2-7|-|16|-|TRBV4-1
TGCGCCAGCAGCCAAGATCCGGGTTTCAATCCGTACGAGCAGTACTTC
CASSQDPGFNPYEQYF
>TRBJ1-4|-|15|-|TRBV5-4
TGTGCCAGCAGCCTCGAGGGGCAGCTCTATGAAAAACTGTTTTTT
CASSLEGQLYEKLFF
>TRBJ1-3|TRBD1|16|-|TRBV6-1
TGTGCCAGCAGTGTGACCGCGACAGGGTTCGGAAACACCATATATTTT
CASSVTATGFGNTIYF
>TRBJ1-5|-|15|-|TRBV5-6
TGTGCCAGCAGCTTGGGGGCACAGGGAAACCAGCCCCAGCATTTT
CASSLGAQGNQPQHF
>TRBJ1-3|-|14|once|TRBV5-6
TGTGCCAGCAGCTTGACAGGTACTGGAAACACCATATATTTT
CASSLTGTGNTIYF
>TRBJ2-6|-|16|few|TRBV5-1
TGCGCCAGCAGCTTAACACTTGGTGGTGGGGCCAACGTCCTGACTTTC
CASSLTLGGGANVLTF
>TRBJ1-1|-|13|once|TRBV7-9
TGTGCCAGCAGCTCACAGGGAAGGGGTGAAGCTTTCTTT
CASSSQGRGEAFF
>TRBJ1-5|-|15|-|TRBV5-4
TGTGCCAGCAGCTTGGACGGGGGAAGCAATCAGCCCCAGCATTTT
CASSLDGGSNQPQHF
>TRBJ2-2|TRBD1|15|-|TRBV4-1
TGCGCCAGCAGCCCTGGACAGGGATTCACCGGGGAGCTGTTTTTT
CASSPGQGFTGELFF
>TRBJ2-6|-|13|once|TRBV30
TGTGCCTTTCCAGGGGTCGGGGCCAACGTCCTGACTTTC
CAFPGVGANVLTF
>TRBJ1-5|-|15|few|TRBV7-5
TGTGTCAGAAGCTTAGAGGCGGATAACAATCAGCCCCAGCATTTT
CVRSLEADNNQPQHF
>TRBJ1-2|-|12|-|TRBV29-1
TGCAGCGTTGAGATGGGGCGGGCCGGCTACACCTTC
CSVEMGRAGYTF
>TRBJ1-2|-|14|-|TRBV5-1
TGCGCCAGCAGCTCAGATCTGGGATTCTATGGCTACACCTTC
CASSSDLGFYGYTF
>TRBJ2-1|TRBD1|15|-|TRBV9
TGTGCCAGCAGCGGGGGACAGGGAACCTACAATGAGCAGTTCTTC
CASSGGQGTYNEQFF
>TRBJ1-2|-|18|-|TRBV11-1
TGTGCCAGCAGCCCCGCCTATTGGGGGGTGCGGACAGACTATGGCTACACCTTC
CASSPAYWGVRTDYGYTF
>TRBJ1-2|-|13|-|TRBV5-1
TGCGCCAGCAGCTTGTCAGTCAACTATGGCTACACCTTC
CASSLSVNYGYTF
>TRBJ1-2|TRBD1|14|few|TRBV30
TGTGCCTGGCGAAGGGGACAGTGGACAGGTGGCTACACCTTC
CAWRRGQWTGGYTF
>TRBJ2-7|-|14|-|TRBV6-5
TGTGCCAGCAGTCGTCGGGTAAGCTCCTACGAGCAGTACTTC
CASSRRVSSYEQYF
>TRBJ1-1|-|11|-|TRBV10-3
TGTGCCATTAAACAGGAGAATGAAGCTTTCTTT
CAIKQENEAFF
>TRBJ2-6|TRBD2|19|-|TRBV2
TGTGCCAGCAGGAAAAGGTCAGCGGGAGGTCTGGAAGGGGCCAACGTCCTGACTTTC
CASRKRSAGGLEGANVLTF
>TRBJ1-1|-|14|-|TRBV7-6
TGTGCCAGCAGTCAAACAGGGTCCAACACTGAAGCTTTCTTT
CASSQTGSNTEAFF
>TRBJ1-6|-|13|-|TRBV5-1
TGCGCCAGCAGTCAAGTGGACAATTCACCCCTCCACTTT
CASSQVDNSPLHF